Listed here are 17 T cell receptor beta chains from one sample, sequenced in a study of OX40 agonist ivuxolimab in advanced cancers. Clones were read by immunoSEQ multiplex PCR, and TCRdb kept only the in-frame ones, dropping some. Of around 48,000 clones in the sample, around 84% were seen once. The sample here was CD4+ or CD8+ T cells sorted from blood, taken in a trial of the OX40 agonist ivuxolimab. The receptors stem from an adult with an advanced solid tumor such as melanoma, head and neck, liver or kidney cancer.

This clone was seen more than once but under ten times. The CDR3: CASSQEVQGSGELFF. The CDR3 DNA follows: TGTGCCAGCAGCCAAGAAGTTCAGGGATCCGGGGAGCTGTTTTTT. The chain joins TRBV4-2 to TRBJ2-2; tentatively, D is TRBD1 (5 bases). The germline gives CDR1 LGHNA, CDR2 YNFKEQ. Trimming took off 0 bases at V and 6 bases at J, with 11 bases between the two ends. The CDR3 has 15 amino acids.

In this sample, this clone turned up once. The chain is built from TRBV30 and TRBJ2-5, with TRBD2 identical over 9 bases. The J segment lost 5 bases and the V segment lost 2 bases, leaving 9 bases of the junction unmatched. Germline values: CDR1 GTSNPN, CDR2 SVGIG (reference sequence). The CDR3 length is 15 residues. The CDR3 protein is CAWSTTSGLGETQYF. CDR3 coding DNA: TGTGCCTGGAGTACGACTAGCGGCCTTGGGGAGACCCAGTACTTC. Full variable domain (outside the CDR3, taken from reference TRBV30 and TRBJ2-5): SQTIHQWPATLVQPVGSPLSLECTVEGTSNPNLYWYRQAAGRGLQLLFYSVGIGQISSEVPQNLSASRPQDRQFILSSKKLLLSDSGFYLCAWSTTSGLGETQYFGPGTRLLVL.

CDR3 in amino acids: CASSSPGIYEQYF. In DNA form, the CDR3 reads TGTGCCAGCAGTTCCCCTGGAATTTACGAGCAGTACTTC. The V call is TRBV28, the J call TRBJ2-7; D not certain. Germline CDR1 reads MDHEN; CDR2 reads SYDVKM. Trimming left V 4 bases short and J 4 bases short, with 11 bases between. The CDR3 spans 13 residues.

The rearrangement joins TRBV4-1 to TRBJ2-2, with D unresolved. Per the germline V gene, CDR1 is MGHRA and CDR2 is YSYEKL. The CDR3 totals 18 residues. Trimming stripped 0 bases from V and 2 bases from J, with 16 bases between. In DNA, the CDR3 is TGCGCCAGCAGCCAAGAAAGTCGATTCAGCTCCAACACCGGGGAGCTGTTTTTT. The encoded protein is CASSQESRFSSNTGELFF.

V gene TRBV9 combines with J gene TRBJ1-3; D is unresolved. The ends were cut back, 0 bases at V and 0 bases at J, with 13 bases in the middle. Per germline, CDR1 SGDLS and CDR2 YYNGEE. The CDR3 is 17 residues long. The CDR3 nucleotides are TGTGCCAGCAGCGTAGGGATCGGGGTGGGCTCTGGAAACACCATATATTTT. Residues: CASSVGIGVGSGNTIYF.

V gene TRBV7-3 combines with J gene TRBJ2-5; possibly TRBD1 or TRBD2 for D (5 bases each). Deletions cut 5 bases from V and 1 base from J, with 8 bases between. The germline gives CDR1 SGHTA, CDR2 FQGTGA. The CDR3 has 13 residues. CDR3 in DNA: TGTGCCAGCAGCCGGGACCCCCAAGAGACCCAGTACTTC. It translates to CASSRDPQETQYF.

The genes are TRBV6-5 and TRBJ1-2, with 8 positions matching TRBD1. This CDR3 spans 13 amino acids. With V trimmed by 4 bases and J by 8 bases, 6 bases remained unmatched. The germline V gene has CDR1 MNHEY and CDR2 SVGAGI. The CDR3 coding sequence is TGTGCCAGCAGTTGGGACAGGTCTAGGGGCTACACCTTC. The encoded protein is CASSWDRSRGYTF.

The chain employs TRBV11-2 and TRBJ2-5; D ambiguous. The germline V gene encodes CDR1 SGHAT and CDR2 FQNNGV. The CDR3 extends over 13 amino acids. The V gene lost 0 bases and the J gene lost 5 bases, with 7 bases spanning the gap. The CDR3 loop reads CASSLDNFETQYF. The CDR3 DNA is TGTGCCAGCAGCTTAGATAATTTCGAGACCCAGTACTTC.

V and J are TRBV21-1 and TRBJ1-1; the table gives TRBD1 as D, unverified against the DNA. TRBV21-1 is marked as a pseudogene. The CDR3 has 17 residues. CDR3 coding DNA: TGTGCCAGCAGCAACTCAGTTGCGACAGGGGGGAAGACTGAAGCTTTCTTT. Translation: CASSNSVATGGKTEAFF.

J is TRBJ2-3 and V is TRBV5-1, with 11 nucleotides matching TRBD1. The germline V gene has CDR1 SGHRS and CDR2 YFSETQ. The CDR3 is 14 amino acids. The V and J ends lost 4 bases and 4 bases, in that order; junction bases with no gene match: 2. The CDR3: CASSPGQGADTQYF. CDR3 in DNA: TGCGCCAGCAGCCCGGGACAGGGGGCAGATACGCAGTATTTT. Looking up the rest from reference TRBV5-1 and TRBJ2-3 gives the full variable domain: KAGVTQTPRYLIKTRGQQVTLSCSPISGHRSVSWYQQTPGQGLQFLFEYFSETQRNKGNFPGRFSGRQFSNSRSEMNVSTLELGDSALYLCASSPGQGADTQYFGPGTRLTVL.

The rearrangement joins TRBV7-9 to TRBJ1-1; D call uncertain. Trimming took off 3 bases at V and 0 bases at J, with 8 bases between the two ends. The germline gives CDR1 SEHNR, CDR2 FQNEAQ (reference sequence). The CDR3 loop spans 14 amino acids. The CDR3 reads CASSFGQMNTEAFF. CDR3 nucleotides: TGTGCCAGCAGCTTCGGGCAGATGAACACTGAAGCTTTCTTT.

The V call is TRBV5-1, the J call TRBJ2-5; tentative D call: TRBD2 (7 bases). The CDR3 has 15 residues. CDR1 is SGHRS, CDR2 YFSETQ, per germline. V gave up 3 bases and J gave up 4 bases, with 16 bases separating them. The CDR3 sequence is CASSWGGALGETQYF. The CDR3 region has the DNA TGCGCCAGCAGCTGGGGGGGGGCACTCGGAGAGACCCAGTACTTC.

This chain joins TRBV5-5 and TRBJ2-2, with no clear D. Germline CDR1 is SGHKS and CDR2 is YYEKEE (reference sequence). V was pared by 2 bases and J by 4 bases, with 9 bases between. This CDR3 contains 14 residues. CDR3 coding DNA: TGTGCCAGCAGCTTCGACATTCCCACCGGGGAGCTGTTTTTT. Residues: CASSFDIPTGELFF.

This sequence joins TRBV2 and TRBJ2-7; no firm D call. The CDR3 loop spans 11 amino acids. Germline values: CDR1 SNHLY, CDR2 FYNNEI. The V gene lost 5 bases and the J gene lost 3 bases, with 5 bases spanning the gap. The CDR3, as DNA: TGTGCCAGCAGTCCCTACTACGAGCAGTACTTC. It is translated as CASSPYYEQYF.

The chain links TRBV6-1 to TRBJ1-2; no clear D. Germline V gene data show CDR1 as MNHNS and CDR2 as SASEGT. The CDR3 consists of 16 residues. The V end was cut by 3 bases, the J end by 2 bases, with 16 bases between. CDR3 in amino acids: CASSEFVGPANYGYTF. CDR3 DNA sequence: TGTGCCAGCAGTGAGTTTGTCGGTCCGGCCAACTATGGCTACACCTTC.

The chain joins TRBV18 to TRBJ1-5, with TRBD1 as a possible D gene (6 bases). The CDR3 consists of 15 residues. V was cut by 2 bases and J by 5 bases, with 13 bases left in between. Germline V gene lookup returns CDR1 KGHSH and CDR2 LQKENI. CDR3 in amino acids: CASSPAGQSHQPQHF. The CDR3, as DNA: TGTGCCAGCTCACCAGCAGGACAGAGCCATCAGCCCCAGCATTTT. The full variable domain, with the rest looked up from reference TRBV18 and TRBJ1-5, is NAGVMQNPRHLVRRRGQEARLRCSPMKGHSHVYWYRQLPEEGLKFMVYLQKENIIDESGMPKERFSAEFPKEGPSILRIQQVVRGDSAAYFCASSPAGQSHQPQHFGDGTRLSIL.

V gene TRBV2 combines with J gene TRBJ2-3; D gene unclear. With 2 bases removed from V and 6 bases from J, the gap between germline ends came to 9 bases. Germline V gene sequence: CDR1 SNHLY, CDR2 FYNNEI. The CDR3 has 13 residues. The CDR3 sequence is CASSEQSADTQYF. In DNA form, the CDR3 reads TGTGCCAGCAGTGAACAGTCGGCGGATACGCAGTATTTT.